This T cell receptor beta chain originates from a study of blood T cell dynamics during melanoma immunotherapy. The method was immunoSEQ multiplex PCR; TCRdb's version includes in-frame clones alone and lacks a portion of them. Of some 10,000 clones listed, 65% to 90% are singletons. Specified time point: week 3, after first cycle of checkpoint inhibitor. The CDR3 totals 14 residues. Trimming removed 4 bases at V and 4 bases at J, with 14 bases between. Germline CDR1 SGDLS, CDR2 YYNGEE. The rearrangement uses TRBV9 and TRBJ1-2; the D is unclear. The source material was blood, sampled from a patient treated with checkpoint blockade. The source is a human donor with melanoma. CDR3 in DNA: TGTGCCAGCAGCCTATTGGCAGGTACCTATGGCTACACCTTC. This gives the protein CASSLLAGTYGYTF.